This T cell receptor beta chain comes out of a study of T-cell reconstitution after alpha-beta-depleted transplantation in children. This clonotype has a handful of counts. The library targeted TCRbeta and was prepared with unique molecular identifiers. Each CDR3 protein gets one entry after TCRdb re-called the PCR reads with MiXCR. This table has 200,000 to 250,000 distinct CDR3 sequences, 8% to 9.5% appearing once. The sample consisted of PBMCs from the stem cell graft donor, taken from the stem cell graft. This TCR derives from a human donor who donated a stem cell graft to a child with acute lymphoblastic leukemia.

This chain's CDR3 is CASSPTRASYEQYF. Written as DNA, the CDR3 is TGTGCCAGCAGTCCCACTCGGGCCTCCTACGAGCAGTACTTC. The rearrangement joins TRBV12-3 or TRBV12-4 to TRBJ2-7; D remains unclear. CDR3 size: 14 residues. V was pared by 5 bases and J by 0 bases, with 11 bases between.